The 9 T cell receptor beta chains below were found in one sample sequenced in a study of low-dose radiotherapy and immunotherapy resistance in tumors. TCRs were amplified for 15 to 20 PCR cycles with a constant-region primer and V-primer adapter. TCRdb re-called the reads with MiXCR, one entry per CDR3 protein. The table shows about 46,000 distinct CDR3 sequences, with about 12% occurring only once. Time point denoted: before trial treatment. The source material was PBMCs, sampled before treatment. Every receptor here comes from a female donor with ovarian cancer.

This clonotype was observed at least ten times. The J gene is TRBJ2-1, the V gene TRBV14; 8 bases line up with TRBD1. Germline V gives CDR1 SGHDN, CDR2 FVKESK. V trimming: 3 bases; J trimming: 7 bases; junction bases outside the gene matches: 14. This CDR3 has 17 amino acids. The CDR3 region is CASSHSPGTGRQNEQFF. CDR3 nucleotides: TGTGCCAGCAGCCACTCTCCGGGGACAGGCCGTCAGAATGAGCAGTTCTTC.

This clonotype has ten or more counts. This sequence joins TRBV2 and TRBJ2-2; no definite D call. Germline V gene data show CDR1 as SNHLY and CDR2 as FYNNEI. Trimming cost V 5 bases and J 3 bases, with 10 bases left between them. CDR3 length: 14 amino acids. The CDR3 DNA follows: TGTGCCAGCAGTTTGAAGGCGGACACCGGGGAGCTGTTTTTT. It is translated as CASSLKADTGELFF. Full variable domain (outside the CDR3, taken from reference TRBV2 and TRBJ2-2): EPEVTQTPSHQVTQMGQEVILRCVPISNHLYFYWYRQILGQKVEFLVSFYNNEISEKSEIFDDQFSVERPDGSNFTLKIRSTKLEDSAMYFCASSLKADTGELFFGEGSRLTVL.

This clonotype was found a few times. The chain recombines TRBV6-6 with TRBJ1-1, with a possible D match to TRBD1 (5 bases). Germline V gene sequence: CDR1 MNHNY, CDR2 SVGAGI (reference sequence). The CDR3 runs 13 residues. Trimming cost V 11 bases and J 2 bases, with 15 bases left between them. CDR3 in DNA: TGTGCCGGCTCCAGACAGCTTAACACTGAAGCTTTCTTT. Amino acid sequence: CAGSRQLNTEAFF.

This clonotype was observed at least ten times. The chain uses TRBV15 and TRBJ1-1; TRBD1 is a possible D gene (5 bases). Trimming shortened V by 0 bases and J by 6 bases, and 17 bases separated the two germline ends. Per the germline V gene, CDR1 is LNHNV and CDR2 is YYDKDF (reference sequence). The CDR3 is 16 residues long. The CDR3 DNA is TGTGCCACCAGCAGAGATCATGCCTTGGGGGTCCCTGAAGCTTTCTTT. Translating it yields CATSRDHALGVPEAFF.

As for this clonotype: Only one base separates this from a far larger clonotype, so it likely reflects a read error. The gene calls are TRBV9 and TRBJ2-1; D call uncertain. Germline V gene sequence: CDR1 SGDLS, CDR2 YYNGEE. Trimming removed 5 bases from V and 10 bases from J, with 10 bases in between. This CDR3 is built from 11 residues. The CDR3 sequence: CASSSGYEQFF. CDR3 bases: TGTGCCAGCAGTAGTGGCTACGAGCAGTTCTTC. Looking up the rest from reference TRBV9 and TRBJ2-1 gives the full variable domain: DSGVTQTPKHLITATGQRVTLRCSPRSGDLSVYWYQQSLDQGLQFLIQYYNGEERAKGNILERFSAQQFPDLHSELNLSSLELGDSALYFCASSSGYEQFFGPGTRLTVL.

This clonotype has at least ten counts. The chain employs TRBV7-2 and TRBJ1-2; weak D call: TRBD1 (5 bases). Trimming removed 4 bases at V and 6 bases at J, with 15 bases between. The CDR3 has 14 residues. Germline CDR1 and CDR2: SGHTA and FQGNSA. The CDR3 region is CASSSRQLLDGYTF. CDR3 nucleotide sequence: TGTGCCAGCAGCTCCCGACAGCTACTTGATGGCTACACCTTC.

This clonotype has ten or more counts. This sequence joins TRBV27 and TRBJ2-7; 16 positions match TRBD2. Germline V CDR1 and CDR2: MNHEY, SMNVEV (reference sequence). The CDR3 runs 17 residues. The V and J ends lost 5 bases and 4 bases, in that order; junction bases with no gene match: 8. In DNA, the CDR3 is TGTGCCAGCAGTCCTACGGGACTAGCGGGGGGGCGTTACGAGCAGTACTTC. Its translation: CASSPTGLAGGRYEQYF.

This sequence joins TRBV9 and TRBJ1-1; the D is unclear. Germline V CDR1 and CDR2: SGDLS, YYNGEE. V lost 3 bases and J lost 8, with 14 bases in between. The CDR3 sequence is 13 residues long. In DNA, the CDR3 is TGTGCCAGCAGCGGGTTAGACTCCGGGGAAGCTTTCTTT. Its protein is CASSGLDSGEAFF.

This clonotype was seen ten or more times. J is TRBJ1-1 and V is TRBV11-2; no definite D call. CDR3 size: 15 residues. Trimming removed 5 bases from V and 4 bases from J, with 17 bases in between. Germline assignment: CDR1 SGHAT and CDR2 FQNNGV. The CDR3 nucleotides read TGTGCCAGCAGCCCCGGGCCCCGGGAGGGCACTGAAGCTTTCTTT. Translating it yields CASSPGPREGTEAFF.